The 28 T cell receptor beta chains reported below all come from one sample, sequenced in a study of cytomegalovirus exposure and HLA in healthy donors. Clones were sequenced by immunoSEQ multiplex PCR, and TCRdb holds only the in-frame ones, with some missing. Of 220,000 or so clones listed, approximately 82% are singletons. Sequenced: PBMCs. These receptors came from a woman under 30 in good health and CMV-seronegative.

This clone has a single count. The V gene is TRBV27, the J gene TRBJ2-1; 7 bases map to TRBD1. The CDR3 sequence is 15 residues long. In germline, CDR1 is MNHEY, CDR2 SMNVEV (reference sequence). Losses at the gene ends were 3 bases for V and 4 bases for J; bases not matched to a gene: 6. CDR3 nucleotide sequence: TGTGCCAGCAGTTTCCCGGGACAGCTATACAATGAGCAGTTCTTC. This codes for CASSFPGQLYNEQFF.

The V and J genes are TRBV5-4 and TRBJ2-1; D is ambiguous. Germline assignment: CDR1 SGHNT and CDR2 YYREEE (reference sequence). Trimming removed 0 bases from V and 10 bases from J, with 11 bases in between. The CDR3 covers 13 residues. The CDR3: CASSLGITAEQFF. As DNA, the CDR3 is TGTGCCAGCAGCTTGGGGATTACGGCAGAGCAGTTCTTC.

This chain links TRBV18 with TRBJ1-2; 7 positions agree with TRBD1. Trimming took 3 bases from V and 4 from J; bases not matched to a gene: 8. Germline values: CDR1 KGHSH, CDR2 LQKENI. CDR3 size: 15 residues. CDR3 loop: CASSPGQLNLYGYTF. The CDR3 coding sequence is TGTGCCAGCTCACCGGGACAGCTGAACCTCTATGGCTACACCTTC.

The chain is built from TRBV2 and TRBJ2-3; no definite D call. Trimming pared 6 bases from V and 1 base from J, leaving 11 bases between. This CDR3 is built from 14 residues. The V gene's germline CDR1 is SNHLY and CDR2 FYNNEI. CDR3 in DNA: TGTGCCAGCAGCTACGCTGGGGGCACAGATACGCAGTATTTT. Encoded protein: CASSYAGGTDTQYF. The complete variable domain, with remaining parts taken from reference TRBV2 and TRBJ2-3, reads EPEVTQTPSHQVTQMGQEVILRCVPISNHLYFYWYRQILGQKVEFLVSFYNNEISEKSEIFDDQFSVERPDGSNFTLKIRSTKLEDSAMYFCASSYAGGTDTQYFGPGTRLTVL.

This chain connects TRBV2 to TRBJ2-1; a weak D match, TRBD2 (6 bases). This CDR3 has 16 amino acids. The V gene lost 3 bases and the J gene lost 0 bases, with 12 bases spanning the gap. From germline, CDR1 is SNHLY and CDR2 FYNNEI. The CDR3 region is CASSDPSSDSYNEQFF. CDR3 nucleotide sequence: TGTGCCAGCAGTGACCCCTCTAGCGACTCCTACAATGAGCAGTTCTTC.

The chain uses TRBV2 and TRBJ1-6, with 7 bases that match TRBD1. With V trimmed by 8 bases and J by 10 bases, 14 bases remained unmatched. CDR1 SNHLY and CDR2 FYNNEI come from the germline V gene. CDR3 length: 15 amino acids. The CDR3 loop reads CASGLDRARKSPLHF. CDR3 in DNA: TGTGCCAGCGGACTTGACAGGGCAAGGAAATCACCCCTCCACTTT.

The rearrangement uses TRBV19 and TRBJ2-3; maybe TRBD2 (6 bases). Germline V lookup: CDR1 LNHDA, CDR2 SQIVND (reference sequence). The V end lost 6 bases, the J end lost 2 bases, and 21 bases lay between the germline ends. The CDR3 length is 17 residues. CDR3 sequence: CASRAGGTQDLTDTQYF. The CDR3 DNA reads as TGTGCCAGTAGGGCTGGTGGGACTCAGGACCTCACAGATACGCAGTATTTT.

This clone was observed once. CDR3 DNA sequence: TGTGCCAGCAGCGACACAGAGGGCACTGAAGCTTTCTTT. Protein sequence: CASSDTEGTEAFF. The rearrangement uses TRBV6-4 and TRBJ1-1; D is uncertain. V was cut by 6 bases and J by 4 bases, with 12 bases left in between. Germline V gene sequence: CDR1 MRHNA, CDR2 SNTAGT. The CDR3 loop spans 13 amino acids.

This clone appeared once. The gene calls are TRBV7-2 and TRBJ2-1; no clear D. Germline V gives CDR1 SGHTA, CDR2 FQGNSA. V was pared by 2 bases and J by 7 bases, with 12 bases between. The CDR3 runs 14 residues. CDR3 nucleotide sequence: TGTGCCAGCAGCTTAAAGAGTGGGTGGAATGAGCAGTTCTTC. Protein sequence: CASSLKSGWNEQFF.

The rearrangement joins TRBV4-1 to TRBJ1-4, with D tentatively TRBD1 (5 bases). Trimming removed 0 bases from V and 5 bases from J, with 16 bases in between. The CDR3 extends over 17 amino acids. The germline CDR1 and CDR2 sequences are MGHRA and YSYEKL. The CDR3 protein is CASSQERGASANEKLFF. CDR3 coding DNA: TGCGCCAGCAGCCAAGAGAGGGGCGCTTCCGCGAATGAAAAACTGTTTTTT.

V is TRBV11-2 and J is TRBJ2-1; D perhaps matches TRBD2 (6 bases). The CDR3 runs to 16 residues. Per the germline V gene, CDR1 is SGHAT and CDR2 is FQNNGV. Trimming took 5 bases from V and 3 from J, leaving 17 bases between them. The CDR3 DNA sequence: TGTGCCAGCAGCCCCGCCCCGGGACTGCTCTACAATGAGCAGTTCTTC. This codes for CASSPAPGLLYNEQFF.

This rearrangement joins TRBV27 to TRBJ2-1; weak D call: TRBD1 (6 bases). CDR3 size: 15 residues. From germline, CDR1 is MNHEY and CDR2 SMNVEV (reference sequence). V was clipped by 0 bases and J by 7 bases, with 13 bases between them. The chain's CDR3 is CASSLSIQGQNEQFF. CDR3 coding DNA: TGTGCCAGCAGTTTATCGATACAGGGACAAAATGAGCAGTTCTTC.

The chain recombines TRBV5-6 with TRBJ2-7; 8 bases map to TRBD1. With V trimmed by 1 base and J by 1 base, 7 bases remained unmatched. The CDR3 consists of 16 residues. The germline V gene has CDR1 SGHDT and CDR2 YYEEEE. CDR3 in amino acids: CASSLISGTGSYEQYF. In nucleotides, the CDR3 is TGTGCCAGCAGCTTGATTTCGGGGACAGGATCCTACGAGCAGTACTTC.

V gene TRBV5-1 combines with J gene TRBJ2-7; possibly TRBD1 for D (5 bases). Germline V gene data show CDR1 as SGHRS and CDR2 as YFSETQ. Trimming removed 3 bases from V and 5 bases from J, with 12 bases in between. This CDR3 comprises 13 residues. The CDR3 DNA reads as TGCGCCAGCAGCTGGGCAGGGTCCGACGAGCAGTACTTC. It translates to CASSWAGSDEQYF.

The chain uses TRBV27 and TRBJ2-1; 7 positions agree with TRBD2. The CDR3 is 15 amino acids. The germline CDR1 and CDR2 sequences are MNHEY and SMNVEV (reference sequence). The V segment lost 0 bases and the J segment 8 bases; nucleotides outside the gene matches: 7. CDR3 sequence reads: CASSLSWDYSHEQFF. The DNA of the CDR3 is TGTGCCAGCAGTTTATCGTGGGACTACTCCCATGAGCAGTTCTTC.

This chain connects TRBV6-4 to TRBJ1-5; the D is unclear. Germline CDR1 is MRHNA and CDR2 is SNTAGT. Between the trimmed V and J ends, which lost 4 bases and 2 bases, there was a span of 9 bases. This CDR3 comprises 14 residues. CDR3 protein: CASSAQLGNQPQHF. In nucleotides, the CDR3 is TGTGCCAGCAGTGCGCAGTTGGGCAATCAGCCCCAGCATTTT.

The V and J genes are TRBV9 and TRBJ2-7; no clear D gene. There are 15 residues in the CDR3. V was pared by 4 bases and J by 2 bases, with 16 bases between. Germline V gene lookup returns CDR1 SGDLS and CDR2 YYNGEE. The CDR3 DNA is TGTGCCAGCAGCCTCCGGGCAGGCGATACCTACGAGCAGTACTTC. It codes for CASSLRAGDTYEQYF. The full variable domain, rest sourced from reference TRBV9 and TRBJ2-7, is DSGVTQTPKHLITATGQRVTLRCSPRSGDLSVYWYQQSLDQGLQFLIQYYNGEERAKGNILERFSAQQFPDLHSELNLSSLELGDSALYFCASSLRAGDTYEQYFGPGTRLTVT.

The CDR3 coding sequence is TGTGCCAGCAGCGAGGGACTAGCGGGAGCAGGCACAGATACGCAGTATTTT. This codes for CASSEGLAGAGTDTQYF. The chain carries TRBV9 and TRBJ2-3; 14 bases are shared with TRBD2. CDR1 is SGDLS and CDR2 is YYNGEE in the germline V gene. The CDR3 extends over 17 amino acids. V lost 3 bases, J lost 1 base, and 4 bases stayed unmatched.

The chain combines TRBV7-2 with TRBJ2-1; no reliable D call. Per the germline V gene, CDR1 is SGHTA and CDR2 is FQGNSA. Trimming shortened V by 1 base and J by 6 bases, and 10 bases separated the two germline ends. CDR3 length equals 14 residues. CDR3 amino acids: CASSLGLPSNEQFF. Here the CDR3 DNA reads TGTGCCAGCAGCTTAGGGCTACCCTCCAATGAGCAGTTCTTC.

The V and J genes are TRBV6-6 and TRBJ1-6, with D maybe TRBD1 (6 bases). Deletions cut 2 bases from V and 0 bases from J, with 8 bases between. Germline CDR1 and CDR2: MNHNY and SVGAGI (reference sequence). This CDR3 comprises 16 residues. In nucleotides, the CDR3 is TGTGCCAGCAGTTACAGGGGGGGCTCCTATAATTCACCCCTCCACTTT. This sequence encodes CASSYRGGSYNSPLHF.

J is TRBJ2-7 and V is TRBV29-1, with a possible D match to TRBD1 (5 bases). Trimming left V 5 bases short and J 5 bases short, with 16 bases between. This CDR3 has 13 amino acids. Germline CDR1 SQVTM, CDR2 ANQGSEA. CDR3 nucleotides: TGCAGCGTTACAAGGGGCGCCCCGAACGAGCAGTACTTC. Its protein is CSVTRGAPNEQYF.

This chain joins TRBV7-8 and TRBJ2-5; 7 positions match TRBD1. The CDR3 covers 17 residues. From germline, CDR1 is SGHVS and CDR2 FQNEAQ. V gave up 6 bases and J gave up 5 bases; unmatched junction bases: 18. CDR3 bases: TGTGCCAGCAGGTCCGAAGGGGGCTTTGACCCTAGGGAGACCCAGTACTTC. It is translated as CASRSEGGFDPRETQYF.

This sequence joins TRBV11-2 and TRBJ2-1; D could derive from TRBD1 or TRBD2 (5 bases each). The germline V gene has CDR1 SGHAT and CDR2 FQNNGV. The CDR3 is 17 amino acids. Trimming took 2 bases from V and 9 from J, leaving 23 bases between them. CDR3 sequence reads: CASSLRTRAGPQGEQFF. CDR3 in DNA: TGTGCCAGCAGCTTAAGAACGCGGGCAGGGCCCCAGGGTGAGCAGTTCTTC.

The rearrangement joins TRBV28 to TRBJ1-5; D may be TRBD1 (6 bases). The germline V gene encodes CDR1 MDHEN and CDR2 SYDVKM. The V end lost 1 base, the J end lost 7 bases, and 14 bases lay between the germline ends. The CDR3 sequence is 15 residues long. The CDR3 sequence is CASSLLGGSGQPQHF. The CDR3 bases are TGTGCCAGCAGTTTATTAGGGGGAAGTGGGCAGCCCCAGCATTTT.

The CDR3 spells CASSVVETQYF. The CDR3 coding sequence is TGTGCCAGCAGCGTGGTGGAGACCCAGTACTTC. V usage is TRBV5-5 and J usage is TRBJ2-5; D call uncertain. Trimming took 4 bases from V and 5 from J, leaving 6 bases between them. The germline gives CDR1 SGHKS, CDR2 YYEKEE (reference sequence). There are 11 residues in the CDR3.

The rearrangement joins TRBV6-6 to TRBJ1-4, with a possible D match to TRBD1 (5 bases). The germline V and J ends were trimmed by 6 bases and 2 bases, with 7 bases remaining between them. The CDR3 has 13 amino acids. From germline, CDR1 is MNHNY and CDR2 SVGAGI (reference sequence). The CDR3 nucleotides are TGTGCCAGCAGCAGGGTGACTAATGAAAAACTGTTTTTT. This sequence encodes CASSRVTNEKLFF.

This rearrangement joins TRBV30 to TRBJ1-2; D might be TRBD1 (5 bases). This CDR3 has 15 residues. Between the trimmed V and J ends, which lost 8 bases and 5 bases, there was a span of 24 bases. Germline-derived CDR1 and CDR2 are GTSNPN and SVGIG (reference sequence). The CDR3 DNA reads TGTGCCACCGAAGGGGACGAAAACGCCTGGTATGGCTACACCTTC. Residues: CATEGDENAWYGYTF.

The chain carries TRBV6-1 and TRBJ1-2; no clear D gene. Trimming left V 5 bases short and J 3 bases short, with 10 bases between. CDR3 length: 13 amino acids. CDR1 is MNHNS, CDR2 SASEGT, per germline. CDR3 nucleotide sequence: TGTGCCAGCAGTAAGGATGGTCACTATGGCTACACCTTC. This translates into CASSKDGHYGYTF.